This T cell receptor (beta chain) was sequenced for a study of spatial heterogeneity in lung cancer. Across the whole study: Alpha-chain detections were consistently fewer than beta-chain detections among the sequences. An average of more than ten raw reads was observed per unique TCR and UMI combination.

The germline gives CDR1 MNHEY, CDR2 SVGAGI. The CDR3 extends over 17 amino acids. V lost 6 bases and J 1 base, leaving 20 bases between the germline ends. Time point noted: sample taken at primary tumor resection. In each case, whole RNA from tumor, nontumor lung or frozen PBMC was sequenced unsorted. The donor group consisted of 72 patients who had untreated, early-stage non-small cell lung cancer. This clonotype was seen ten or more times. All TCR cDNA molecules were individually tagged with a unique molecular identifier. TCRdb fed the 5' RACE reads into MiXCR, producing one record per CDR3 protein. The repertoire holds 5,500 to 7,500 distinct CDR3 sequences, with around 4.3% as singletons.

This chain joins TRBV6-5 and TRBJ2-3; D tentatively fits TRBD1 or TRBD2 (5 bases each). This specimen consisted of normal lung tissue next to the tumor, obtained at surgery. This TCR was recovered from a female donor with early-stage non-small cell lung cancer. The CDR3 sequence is CASRVSSGARGTDTQYF. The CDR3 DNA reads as TGTGCCAGCAGGGTCAGTTCCGGGGCGCGGGGCACAGATACGCAGTATTTT.